The next 30 T cell receptor beta chains were all read from a single sample in a study of CD8+ T cells in alopecia areata. As to treatment: oral pan-JAK inhibitor, 5-10 mg twice daily. RNA was isolated and reverse transcribed to cDNA, the sequencing template. Repertoires were generated with immunoSEQ multiplex PCR, while TCRdb's copy carries only in-frame clones and drops some. The table records approximately 150,000 clones, 85% to 90% of them present only once. Material: CD8+ T cells sorted from blood, obtained at week 4, from a patient treated with tofacitinib. All receptors derive from a human donor with alopecia areata.

The V call is TRBV27, the J call TRBJ1-2; D ambiguous. Per the germline V gene, CDR1 is MNHEY and CDR2 is SMNVEV (reference sequence). Trimming shortened V by 8 bases and J by 2 bases, and 18 bases separated the two germline ends. CDR3 length equals 15 residues. The CDR3, as DNA: TGTGCCAGCTGGCCCCTACAGCCCCTGAACTATGGCTACACCTTC. It translates to CASWPLQPLNYGYTF.

V is TRBV4-1 and J is TRBJ1-1; D not resolved. The CDR3 has 15 residues. V lost 2 bases and J 2 bases, leaving 12 bases between the germline ends. CDR1 MGHRA and CDR2 YSYEKL come from the germline V gene. CDR3 protein: CASSQLRTGNTEAFF. The CDR3 nucleotides are TGCGCCAGCAGCCAACTCAGGACGGGTAACACTGAAGCTTTCTTT.

This chain links TRBV30 with TRBJ1-1; D unresolved. The length of the CDR3 is 12 residues. Trimming left V 6 bases short and J 3 bases short, with 11 bases between. Germline assignment: CDR1 GTSNPN and CDR2 SVGIG (reference sequence). In nucleotides, the CDR3 is TGTGCCTGTAGGGCGATAGACACTGAAGCTTTCTTT. Amino acids: CACRAIDTEAFF.

This chain links TRBV19 with TRBJ2-7; 7 nucleotides line up with TRBD2. From germline, CDR1 is LNHDA and CDR2 SQIVND (reference sequence). V lost 1 base to trimming and J lost 0 bases; unmatched junction nucleotides: 6. The CDR3 length is 16 residues. The CDR3 DNA sequence: TGTGCCAGTAGTATAGGCGGGAGTATGGGCTCCTACGAGCAGTACTTC. Translated: CASSIGGSMGSYEQYF.

This sequence joins TRBV7-8 and TRBJ2-6; no reliable D call. Germline lookup yields CDR1 SGHVS and CDR2 FQNEAQ. The CDR3 is 14 residues long. Trimming shortened V by 7 bases and J by 0 bases, and 7 bases separated the two germline ends. DNA for the CDR3: TGTGCCAGCAAGACAAACTCTGGGGCCAACGTCCTGACTTTC. As protein: CASKTNSGANVLTF.

The count of this clone is one. The CDR3 DNA reads as TGCGCCAGCAGCCAAACGGGACTAGCCTCCTACGAGCAGTACTTC. It is translated as CASSQTGLASYEQYF. This sequence joins TRBV4-1 and TRBJ2-7; 9 bases align to TRBD2. The CDR3 totals 15 residues. Losses at the gene ends were 2 bases for V and 0 bases for J; bases not matched to a gene: 2. CDR1 and CDR2 from the germline V gene are MGHRA and YSYEKL.

The V and J genes are TRBV4-1 and TRBJ2-1; 9 bases match TRBD2. CDR3 length: 15 amino acids. The germline CDR1 and CDR2 sequences are MGHRA and YSYEKL. With 7 bases clipped from V and 8 bases from J, the junction kept 12 bases outside the gene matches. The CDR3: CASTLSAGGLDEQFF. CDR3 in DNA: TGCGCCAGCACTTTAAGCGCGGGAGGGCTCGATGAGCAGTTCTTC.

The CDR3 region has the DNA TGCAGCGTTGAAGATCTATCAGGGACAGGGATCACTGAAGCTTTCTTT. Amino acid sequence: CSVEDLSGTGITEAFF. The chain has TRBV29-1 and TRBJ1-1; 9 nucleotides match TRBD1. This CDR3 region has 16 residues. V was clipped by 0 bases and J by 4 bases; unmatched bases: 9. Germline V gene data show CDR1 as SQVTM and CDR2 as ANQGSEA.

This clone was recorded once. The chain joins TRBV4-1 to TRBJ2-7; D may be TRBD1 (6 bases). From germline, CDR1 is MGHRA and CDR2 YSYEKL. This CDR3 is 15 amino acids long. Trimming removed 4 bases at V and 0 bases at J, with 13 bases between. The CDR3 is CASSPEDRSSYEQYF. In DNA, the CDR3 is TGCGCCAGCAGCCCAGAAGACAGGAGCTCCTACGAGCAGTACTTC.

The chain joins TRBV19 to TRBJ2-4; 8 bases match TRBD1. After removal of 2 bases from V and 7 bases from J, the junction contained 10 bases not matched to a gene. Germline CDR1 is LNHDA and CDR2 is SQIVND (reference sequence). The CDR3 length is 16 residues. The CDR3 protein is CASSISLVAGGNIQYF. CDR3 sequence (DNA): TGTGCCAGTAGTATATCCCTGGTTGCAGGGGGCAACATTCAGTACTTC.

This sequence joins TRBV7-9 and TRBJ1-1; tentatively, D is TRBD1 (6 bases). CDR3 length: 15 residues. The germline V gene encodes CDR1 SEHNR and CDR2 FQNEAQ (reference sequence). The V end lost 5 bases, the J end lost 0 bases, and 13 bases lay between the germline ends. The CDR3 spells CASSPPQGMNTEAFF. The CDR3 bases are TGTGCCAGCAGCCCACCGCAGGGGATGAACACTGAAGCTTTCTTT.

This chain uses TRBV29-1 with TRBJ2-1; the D gene is possibly TRBD1 (7 bases). The ends were cut back, 3 bases at V and 0 bases at J, with 12 bases in the middle. The CDR3 consists of 15 residues. Germline CDR1 and CDR2: SQVTM and ANQGSEA. The CDR3 loop reads CSVDAGGGSYNEQFF. For the CDR3, the DNA is TGCAGCGTTGACGCAGGGGGAGGCTCCTACAATGAGCAGTTCTTC.

The chain uses TRBV29-1 and TRBJ2-1, with 9 bases matching TRBD1. CDR1 is SQVTM and CDR2 is ANQGSEA in the germline V gene. CDR3 size: 12 residues. The junction had 4 bases not matched to a gene; V was cut back by 5 bases and J by 8 bases. The CDR3 nucleotides read TGCAGCGTTACGGGACAGGGCGATGAGCAGTTCTTC. Translating gives CSVTGQGDEQFF.

CDR3 in DNA: TGCAGCGTTGATTCGACGGGGGCCTACACTGAAGCTTTCTTT. Amino acids: CSVDSTGAYTEAFF. The gene calls are TRBV29-1 and TRBJ1-1; perhaps TRBD1 as D (6 bases). From germline, CDR1 is SQVTM and CDR2 ANQGSEA. V lost 3 bases and J lost 3, with 14 bases in between. The CDR3 spans 14 residues.

Concerning this clone itself: The junction departs from the called germline gene at one end, perhaps through a read error. The chain links TRBV7-9 to TRBJ2-4; D is ambiguous. The germline CDR1 and CDR2 sequences are SEHNR and FQNEAQ (reference sequence). The CDR3 sequence is 8 residues long. The CDR3 loop reads CASSPVQF. CDR3 nucleotide sequence: TGTGCCAGCAGTCCCGTCCAATTC.

V gene TRBV2 combines with J gene TRBJ1-5; D gene uncertain. The germline gives CDR1 SNHLY, CDR2 FYNNEI. The V and J ends lost 4 bases and 15 bases respectively, with 10 bases between them. The CDR3 totals 10 residues. The CDR3 protein is CASSGHIVHF. DNA of the CDR3: TGTGCCAGCAGTGGGCACATCGTGCATTTT.

The chain recombines TRBV29-1 with TRBJ2-5, with TRBD1 as a possible D gene (6 bases). V lost 2 bases and J 1 base, leaving 14 bases between the germline ends. The CDR3 spans 15 residues. Germline V CDR1 and CDR2: SQVTM, ANQGSEA. The CDR3 nucleotides are TGCAGCGTTGAAAAACCGGGACATCCCCAAGAGACCCAGTACTTC. Translating gives CSVEKPGHPQETQYF.

The chain combines TRBV25-1 with TRBJ2-7; 8 positions match TRBD2. The V and J ends lost 6 bases and 4 bases, in that order; junction bases with no gene match: 20. The CDR3 is 18 residues long. CDR1 MGHDK and CDR2 SYGVNS come from the germline V gene. Written as DNA, the CDR3 is TGTGCCAGCAGCGCCAATGGTTTTAGCGGGACATACAATTACGAGCAGTACTTC. It is translated as CASSANGFSGTYNYEQYF.

The chain carries TRBV6-5 and TRBJ1-1; D is ambiguous. Trimming stripped 4 bases from V and 3 bases from J, with 15 bases between. Germline-derived CDR1 and CDR2 are MNHEY and SVGAGI. There are 15 residues in the CDR3. CDR3 loop: CASSSPSGKHTEAFF. For the CDR3, the DNA is TGTGCCAGCAGTTCCCCCTCCGGAAAACACACTGAAGCTTTCTTT.

J is TRBJ2-5 and V is TRBV30; 10 bases match TRBD1. V was pared by 0 bases and J by 1 base, with 8 bases of the junction left unmatched. The germline gives CDR1 GTSNPN, CDR2 SVGIG (reference sequence). The CDR3 consists of 17 residues. The CDR3: CAWSVNPGTGVQETQYF. Written as DNA, the CDR3 is TGTGCCTGGAGTGTAAACCCCGGGACAGGGGTCCAAGAGACCCAGTACTTC.

The chain combines TRBV2 with TRBJ1-1; D not resolved. The CDR3 length is 13 residues. Germline CDR1 and CDR2: SNHLY and FYNNEI. V was pared by 7 bases and J by 5 bases, with 14 bases between. The CDR3 DNA reads as TGTGCCAGCACCATGGGTCTAGAGACTGAAGCTTTCTTT. Translating gives CASTMGLETEAFF.

The CDR3 DNA follows: TGCAGCGTTGTAGATGTGGGAGTTAGTTCGGGGACCCAGTACTTC. The encoded protein is CSVVDVGVSSGTQYF. The gene calls are TRBV29-1 and TRBJ2-5, with a weak D call TRBD2 (5 bases). The V gene's germline CDR1 is SQVTM and CDR2 ANQGSEA. The V gene lost 4 bases and the J gene lost 7 bases, with 22 bases spanning the gap. The CDR3 sequence is 15 residues long.

A few counts support this clone. V and J are TRBV19 and TRBJ2-7, with TRBD1 identical over 7 bases. Germline trimming cut 6 bases from V and 4 bases from J; bases unmatched to any gene: 3. In germline, CDR1 is LNHDA, CDR2 SQIVND (reference sequence). The CDR3 extends over 12 amino acids. The CDR3 DNA is TGTGCCAGTAGGGGGACAGCATACGAGCAGTACTTC. Protein sequence: CASRGTAYEQYF.

The chain has TRBV2 and TRBJ2-3; 10 nucleotides align to TRBD2. From germline, CDR1 is SNHLY and CDR2 FYNNEI. With V trimmed by 6 bases and J by 1 base, 7 bases remained unmatched. This CDR3 has 16 amino acids. The CDR3, as DNA: TGTGCCAGCAGGGGACTAGCGCGGGGGCGCACAGATACGCAGTATTTT. Its translation: CASRGLARGRTDTQYF.

The chain is built from TRBV29-1 and TRBJ2-5; D might be TRBD2 (5 bases). The DNA end is more similar to TRBJ2-7, so the J call may be wrong. Germline CDR1 reads SQVTM; CDR2 reads ANQGSEA. This CDR3 has 13 residues. The CDR3 here is CSVERGNSYEQYF. CDR3 sequence (DNA): TGCAGCGTTGAACGAGGGAATTCCTACGAGCAGTACTTC.

The chain has TRBV7-3 and TRBJ2-7; D gene unclear. Germline CDR1 and CDR2: SGHTA and FQGTGA. V was clipped by 5 bases and J by 2 bases, with 10 bases between them. The CDR3 covers 13 residues. The CDR3 coding sequence is TGTGCCAGCAGCCAGGACGCTACCTACGAGCAGTACTTC. Amino acid sequence: CASSQDATYEQYF.

The chain joins TRBV29-1 to TRBJ2-7; tentatively, D is TRBD2 (5 bases). Trimming left V 8 bases short and J 6 bases short, with 14 bases between. In germline, CDR1 is SQVTM, CDR2 ANQGSEA. The CDR3 loop spans 11 amino acids. CDR3 nucleotides: TGCAGCTGGGCCCAAGGGAGCGAGCAGTACTTC. Its translation: CSWAQGSEQYF.

V and J are TRBV9 and TRBJ1-1; 7 bases are shared with TRBD1. The CDR3 sequence is 12 residues long. The V gene end was trimmed by 4 bases and the J gene end by 8 bases; junction bases not matched to a gene: 5. Per germline, CDR1 SGDLS and CDR2 YYNGEE. The CDR3 reads CASSRGTVEAFF. CDR3 in DNA: TGTGCCAGCAGCCGGGGGACAGTAGAAGCTTTCTTT.

The genes are TRBV7-6 and TRBJ2-3, with 14 bases fitting TRBD2. There are 16 residues in the CDR3. The V gene's germline CDR1 is SGHVS and CDR2 FNYEAQ. V was pared by 5 bases and J by 3 bases, with 4 bases of the junction left unmatched. The CDR3 coding sequence is TGTGCCAGCAGCCCGGGACTAGCGGGAGAAACAGATACGCAGTATTTT. This sequence encodes CASSPGLAGETDTQYF.

This CDR3 is CASSRVGQPQHF. The CDR3 DNA is TGTGCCAGCAGCCGCGTGGGACAGCCCCAGCATTTT. The chain combines TRBV6-5 with TRBJ1-5, with D unresolved. Trimming stripped 6 bases from V and 7 bases from J, with 10 bases between. CDR1 is MNHEY, CDR2 SVGAGI, per germline. The CDR3 spans 12 residues.